The rows below give T cell receptor beta chains drawn from one sample of a study of persistence of HIV-infected CD4 T cells. No antigen has been assigned to these receptors. The data were produced by immunoSEQ multiplex PCR, yet TCRdb's version contains in-frame clones alone and is incomplete. The data hold 25,000 to 30,000 clones, with roughly three quarters observed a single time. This material consisted of CD4+ T cells sorted from PBMCs after roughly 18-hour stimulation, taken from a patient who received antiretroviral therapy. Receptors were obtained from an adult woman with HIV who was CMV-seropositive. The CDR3 runs from the conserved cysteine through the conserved F or W. Fields, in order: CDR3 length, J gene, V gene, CDR3 protein.

>15|TRBJ2-1|TRBV5-4
CASSSGDISYNEQFF
>14|TRBJ2-4|TRBV18
CASSPLGTKNIQYF
>15|TRBJ1-4|TRBV9
CASSDPGQINEKLFF
>12|TRBJ2-5|TRBV30
CAGTTGGTTQYF
>13|TRBJ1-1|TRBV5-4
CASSLGGTTEAFF
>13|TRBJ1-4|TRBV5-1
CASSSGPNEKLFF
>14|TRBJ1-6|TRBV6-5
CASSRDRQNSPLHF
>18|TRBJ1-3|TRBV4-1
CASSQDQGGTSSGNTIYF
>16|TRBJ1-6|TRBV6-5
CASSYTLDRHNSPLHF
>16|TRBJ2-1|TRBV6-6
CASRPPGTYVRNEQFF
>14|TRBJ2-3|TRBV5-1
CASSHLQGTDTQYF
>12|TRBJ1-2|TRBV27
CAAQFNVSGYTF
>20|TRBJ1-3|TRBV5-4
CASSLDGGTGGTVSGNTIYF
>13|TRBJ1-4|TRBV7-2
CASQGDKHEKLFF
>13|TRBJ1-1|TRBV18
CASSPYGNTEAFF